This TCR beta chain was sequenced in a study of cytomegalovirus exposure and HLA in healthy donors. CDR3 length: 15 amino acids. Germline V gene sequence: CDR1 SGDLS, CDR2 YYNGEE. The V gene end was trimmed by 0 bases and the J gene end by 6 bases; junction bases not matched to a gene: 8. Points from the study as a whole: Segments of the TCR beta V type were, in most cases, productive about 87% or about 30% of the time in an earlier analysis. Presence/absence analyses treated sequencing depth as roughly uniform across donors. HLA-A and HLA-B allele assignments for most subjects were reportedly predicted accurately using TCR beta sequences.

The sample holds one count of this clone. Its antigen is as yet unknown. In the PCR, 60 Vbeta and 13 Jbeta primers were used. The protocol was immunoSEQ multiplex PCR, while the TCRdb copy is restricted to in-frame clones and leaves out a portion. The sample shows over 95,000 clones, around 80% of them seen only once. The rearrangement joins TRBV9 to TRBJ2-7; 8 nucleotides match TRBD2. Sequenced material: PBMCs. This TCR was sampled from a female donor in good health and CMV-seronegative. The CDR3 DNA sequence: TGTGCCAGCAGCGTAGGGGGACTAGTTGTTAGCGAGCAGTACTTC. Translated, it gives CASSVGGLVVSEQYF. Together with reference TRBV9 and TRBJ2-7, the CDR3 gives the full variable domain: DSGVTQTPKHLITATGQRVTLRCSPRSGDLSVYWYQQSLDQGLQFLIQYYNGEERAKGNILERFSAQQFPDLHSELNLSSLELGDSALYFCASSVGGLVVSEQYFGPGTRLTVT.